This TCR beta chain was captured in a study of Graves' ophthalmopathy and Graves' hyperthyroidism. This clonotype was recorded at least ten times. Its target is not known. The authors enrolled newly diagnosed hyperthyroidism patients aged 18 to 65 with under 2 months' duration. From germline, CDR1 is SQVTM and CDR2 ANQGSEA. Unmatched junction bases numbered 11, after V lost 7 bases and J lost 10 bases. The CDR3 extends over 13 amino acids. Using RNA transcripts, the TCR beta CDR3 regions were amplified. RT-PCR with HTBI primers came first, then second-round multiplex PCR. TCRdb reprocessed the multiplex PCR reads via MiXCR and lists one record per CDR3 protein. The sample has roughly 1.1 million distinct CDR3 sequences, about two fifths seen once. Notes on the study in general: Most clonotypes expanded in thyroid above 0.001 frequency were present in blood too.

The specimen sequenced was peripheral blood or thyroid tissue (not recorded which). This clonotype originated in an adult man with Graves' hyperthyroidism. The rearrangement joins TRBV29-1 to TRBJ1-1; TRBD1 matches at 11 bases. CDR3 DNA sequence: TGCAGCGCCCGGACAGGGGGCATGTCGGGAGCTTTCTTT. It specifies CSARTGGMSGAFF.